The rows below give T cell receptor beta chains drawn from one sample of a study of neurological immune-mediated disorders. TCRdb independently ran MiXCR on the 5' RACE reads; one entry per CDR3 protein. This table holds 40,000 to 60,000 distinct CDR3 sequences, 13% found once. The specimen was PBMCs. These TCRs come from a male donor with HTLV-1-associated myelopathy (HAM/TSP). The CDR3 runs from the conserved cysteine through the conserved F or W. Each record gives: D gene, V gene, clone size, J gene, CDR3 length, CDR3 DNA, CDR3 protein. A D gene is named only where the DNA matches it firmly. Only some rows state a clone size, as once, few, many or a class for expanded clones.

NA,TRBV20-1,many,TRBJ2-1,15,TGCAGTGCGAATGTGGGAGGGGGGGTCTACAATGAGCAGTTCTTC,CSANVGGGVYNEQFF
TRBD1,TRBV5-5,many,TRBJ1-6,15,TGTGCCAGCAGCCCGGGACAGGGGTTCAGTTCACCCCTCCACTTT,CASSPGQGFSSPLHF
NA,TRBV5-1,many,TRBJ2-6,11,TGCGCCAGCGCCGGGGCCAACGTCCTGACTTTC,CASAGANVLTF
NA,TRBV27,many,TRBJ2-1,16,TGTGCCAGCAGTTTAGAGGGCCAGGGTTATTACAATGAGCAGTTCTTC,CASSLEGQGYYNEQFF
NA,TRBV10-2,many,TRBJ1-6,14,TGCGCCAGCAGTGAGACACCGGGGAATTCACCCCTCCACTTT,CASSETPGNSPLHF
TRBD2,TRBV5-1,many,TRBJ2-3,15,TGCGCCAGCAGCGGACTAGCGGGGGGGCCAGCCGGGCAGTATTTT,CASSGLAGGPAGQYF
TRBD1,TRBV7-2,many,TRBJ2-5,15,TGTGCCAGCAGCGCCGGACAGGGGTTGGGAGAGACCCAGTACTTC,CASSAGQGLGETQYF
NA,TRBV7-9,many,TRBJ2-1,13,TGTGCCAGCAGCCTCCGACAGGACCCCGAGCAGTTCTTC,CASSLRQDPEQFF
TRBD1,TRBV6-5,many,TRBJ1-2,16,TGTGCCAGCAGTTACATCAGGACAGGGGGTAGCTATGGCTACACCTTC,CASSYIRTGGSYGYTF
NA,TRBV29-1,many,TRBJ1-4,12,TGCAGCGTGAAGGGGGGGAAAGAAAAACTGTTTTTT,CSVKGGKEKLFF
NA,TRBV12-3/TRBV12-4,many,TRBJ1-5,13,TGTGCCAGCAGTACAATGCAGGGTCAGCCCCAGCATTTT,CASSTMQGQPQHF
NA,TRBV18,many,TRBJ1-1,17,TGTGCCAGCTCACAGGACCGGGTCAAAAAACTGAACACTGAAGCTTTCTTT,CASSQDRVKKLNTEAFF
NA,TRBV6-6,many,TRBJ2-2,16,TGTGCCAGCAGTCCGAAGACAGGTCCTAGGCCCGGGGAGCTGTTTTTT,CASSPKTGPRPGELFF
NA,TRBV29-1,many,TRBJ2-7,15,TGCAGCGTTGAAGAGGTGACACCAAGCTCCTACGAGCAGTACTTC,CSVEEVTPSSYEQYF
TRBD2,TRBV20-1,many,TRBJ2-3,16,TGCAGTGCTATACTAGCGGGGGGGCTTGACACAGATACGCAGTATTTT,CSAILAGGLDTDTQYF
NA,TRBV12-3/TRBV12-4,many,TRBJ1-1,16,TGTGCCAGCGGGATGTGGGCAGGTTGGGGGAACACTGAAGCTTTCTTT,CASGMWAGWGNTEAFF
TRBD1,TRBV6-2/TRBV6-3,NA,TRBJ1-4,16,TGTGCCAGCAGTACGGACAGGGTCACAACTAATGAAAAACTGTTTTTT,CASSTDRVTTNEKLFF
NA,TRBV20-1,NA,TRBJ1-5,12,TGCAGTGCTAGTCAGCCTGTGGAGACCCAGCATTTT,CSASQPVETQHF
TRBD1,TRBV20-1,many,TRBJ2-2,17,TGCAGTGCTAGAGTTAGCGGCACAGGGGGCTTTGCCGGGGAGCTGTTTTTT,CSARVSGTGGFAGELFF
TRBD2,TRBV5-5,NA,TRBJ2-1,16,TGTGCCAGAAGCCCGATCGCGGCGGGGGGGCCTATTGAGCAGTTATTC,CARSPIAAGGPIEQLF
NA,TRBV12-3/TRBV12-4,medium-sized,TRBJ1-1,14,TGTGCCAGCAGTTTTAACAGCCCGAACACTGAAGCTTTCTTT,CASSFNSPNTEAFF
NA,TRBV5-1,many,TRBJ2-7,13,TGCGCCAGCAGTCCCGGACAGACCTACGAGCAGTACTTC,CASSPGQTYEQYF
TRBD1,TRBV5-1,many,TRBJ2-3,18,TGCGCCAGCAGCTTGGTCCTCAACTCCCCAGGGGGTACAGATACGCAGTATTTT,CASSLVLNSPGGTDTQYF
NA,TRBV5-1,many,TRBJ1-5,14,TGCGCCAGCAGCCTTGAAGGTGGCAATCAGCCCCAGCATTTT,CASSLEGGNQPQHF
NA,TRBV20-1,many,TRBJ1-1,13,TGCAGTGCTCCGGAGGACATGAACACTGAAGCTTTCTTT,CSAPEDMNTEAFF
NA,TRBV20-1,many,TRBJ1-2,16,TGCAGTGCCACAACATTAGGACGGACCTCTAACTATGGCTACACCTTC,CSATTLGRTSNYGYTF
NA,TRBV30,many,TRBJ2-6,10,TGTGCCTGGAGTGCGGGTAGGACCTTTTTC,CAWSAGRTFF
NA,TRBV20-1,NA,TRBJ1-6,13,TGCAGTGCTAGGGACAGAATTAATTCACCCCTCCACTTT,CSARDRINSPLHF
TRBD1,TRBV20-1,many,TRBJ1-2,13,TGCAGTGTTCCGACAGGGGCGGTTTCGGGCTACACCTTC,CSVPTGAVSGYTF
NA,TRBV18,NA,TRBJ1-5,13,TGTGCCAGCTCACGAACTATCAGCCAGCCCCAGCATTTT,CASSRTISQPQHF
TRBD1,TRBV5-1,many,TRBJ1-6,15,TGCGCCAGCAGCTCCACAGGGGACGAACGTTCACCCCTCCACTTT,CASSSTGDERSPLHF
TRBD1,TRBV5-1,many,TRBJ1-1,15,TGCGCCAGCAGCCCGGGGACAGGCGTCTTTACTGAAGCTTTCTTT,CASSPGTGVFTEAFF
TRBD1,TRBV20-1,many,TRBJ2-7,14,TGCAGTGCTATAAGGACAGGGGGCTCTTGGGAGCAGTACTTC,CSAIRTGGSWEQYF
TRBD2,TRBV5-1,many,TRBJ2-3,17,TGCGCCAGCAGCTTGGGACGGGGGGGCCTAAGCACAGATACGCAGTATTTT,CASSLGRGGLSTDTQYF
TRBD2,TRBV6-5,many,TRBJ2-1,14,TGTGCCACCCTTCTTAGCGGGGGGTCCAATGAGCAGTTCTTC,CATLLSGGSNEQFF
NA,TRBV7-3,many,TRBJ2-3,13,TGTGCCAGCAGCCCCGGAGGGGTAGATACGCAGTATTTT,CASSPGGVDTQYF
NA,TRBV7-2,many,TRBJ2-6,21,TGTGCCAGCAGCTTAGAGGGGGTTTCTGGGGCAGGGTCCTCTGGGGCCAACGTCCTGACTTTC,CASSLEGVSGAGSSGANVLTF
NA,TRBV19,few,TRBJ2-1,12,TGTGCCAGTAGCGGACAGAACAATGAGCAGTTCTTC,CASSGQNNEQFF
TRBD1,TRBV20-1,many,TRBJ2-5,14,TGCAGTGCTACAATGACAGGGGGCAAGAGGACCCAGTACTTC,CSATMTGGKRTQYF
NA,TRBV18,NA,TRBJ1-3,14,TGTGCCAGCTCACCGATAACACGTGGAAACACCATATATTTT,CASSPITRGNTIYF
NA,TRBV10-3,many,TRBJ1-2,12,TGTGCCACGACTGGGGGGCTCTATGGCTACACCTTC,CATTGGLYGYTF